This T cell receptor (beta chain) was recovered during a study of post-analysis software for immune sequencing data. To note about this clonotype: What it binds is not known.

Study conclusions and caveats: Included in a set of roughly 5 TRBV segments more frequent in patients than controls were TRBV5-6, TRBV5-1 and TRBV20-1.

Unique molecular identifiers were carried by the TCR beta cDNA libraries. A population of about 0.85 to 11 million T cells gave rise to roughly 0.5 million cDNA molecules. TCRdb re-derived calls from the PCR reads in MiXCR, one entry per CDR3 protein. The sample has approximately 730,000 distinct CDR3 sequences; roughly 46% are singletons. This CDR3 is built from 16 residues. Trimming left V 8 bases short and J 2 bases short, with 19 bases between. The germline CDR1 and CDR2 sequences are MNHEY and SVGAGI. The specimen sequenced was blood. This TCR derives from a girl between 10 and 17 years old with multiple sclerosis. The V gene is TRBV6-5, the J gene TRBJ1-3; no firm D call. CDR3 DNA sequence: TGTGCCAGCGGACCGGCGGGGAGGAGGCCTGGAAACACCATATATTTT. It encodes CASGPAGRRPGNTIYF.